This T cell receptor (beta chain) comes out of a study of T cells in Graves' hyperthyroidism and ophthalmopathy. Study-wide results and caveats: In the blood, most expanded thyroid clonotypes above 0.001 appeared as well.

What was amplified from RNA transcripts were TCR beta CDR3 regions. RT-PCR in the first round (using the HTBI primer set) targeted the TCR CDR3. In TCRdb, the multiplex PCR reads were re-called with MiXCR into one record per CDR3 protein. The sample lists about 840,000 distinct CDR3 sequences, more than 30% occurring once. The germline gives CDR1 SNHLY, CDR2 FYNNEI. The CDR3 runs 14 residues. V gave up 3 bases and J gave up 4 bases; unmatched junction bases: 5. This clonotype was picked up many times. The target antigen is unknown. What was sequenced was blood. The TCR was taken from a man between 18 and 29 years old with Graves' hyperthyroidism. The gene calls are TRBV2 and TRBJ2-5, with TRBD1 identical over 7 bases. The CDR3 region is CASSDGTVLETQYF. The CDR3 bases are TGTGCCAGCAGTGATGGGACAGTCCTAGAGACCCAGTACTTC.